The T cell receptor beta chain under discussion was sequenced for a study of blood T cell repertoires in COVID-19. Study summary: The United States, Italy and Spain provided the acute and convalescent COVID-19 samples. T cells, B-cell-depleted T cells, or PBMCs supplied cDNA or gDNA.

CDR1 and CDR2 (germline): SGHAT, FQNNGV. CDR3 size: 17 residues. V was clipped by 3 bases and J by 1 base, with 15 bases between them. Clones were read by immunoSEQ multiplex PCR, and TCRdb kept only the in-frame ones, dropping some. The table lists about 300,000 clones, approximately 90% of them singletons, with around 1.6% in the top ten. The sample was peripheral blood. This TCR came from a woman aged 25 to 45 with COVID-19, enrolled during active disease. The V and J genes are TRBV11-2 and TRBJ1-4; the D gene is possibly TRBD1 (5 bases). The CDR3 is CASSFFQGIRTNEKLFF. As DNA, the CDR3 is TGTGCCAGCAGCTTTTTTCAGGGCATTCGAACTAATGAAAAACTGTTTTTT.